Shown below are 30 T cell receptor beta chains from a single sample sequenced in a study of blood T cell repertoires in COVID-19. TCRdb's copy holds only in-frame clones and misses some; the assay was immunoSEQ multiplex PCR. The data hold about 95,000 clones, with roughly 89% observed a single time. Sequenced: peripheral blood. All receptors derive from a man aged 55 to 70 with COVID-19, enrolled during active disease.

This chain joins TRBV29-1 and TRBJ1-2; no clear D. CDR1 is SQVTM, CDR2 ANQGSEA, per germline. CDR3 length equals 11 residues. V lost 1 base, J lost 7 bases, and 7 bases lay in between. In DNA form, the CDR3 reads TGCAGCGTTGAAGCGCGGTTTGGCTACACCTTC. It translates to CSVEARFGYTF.

The CDR3 sequence: CASSPHRASNSPLHF. The CDR3 coding sequence is TGTGCCAGCAGTCCACACAGGGCGAGTAATTCACCCCTCCACTTT. The rearrangement links TRBV11-3 to TRBJ1-6; D is possibly TRBD1 (6 bases). Per germline, CDR1 SGHNT and CDR2 YENEEA. The germline V and J ends were trimmed by 6 bases and 6 bases, with 15 bases remaining between them. The CDR3 has 15 amino acids.

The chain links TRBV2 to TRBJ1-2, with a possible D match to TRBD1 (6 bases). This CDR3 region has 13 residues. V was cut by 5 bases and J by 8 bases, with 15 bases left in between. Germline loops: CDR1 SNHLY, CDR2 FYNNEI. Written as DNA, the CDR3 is TGTGCCAGCAGTAGGGCGGCAGGGGAAGGCTACACCTTC. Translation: CASSRAAGEGYTF.

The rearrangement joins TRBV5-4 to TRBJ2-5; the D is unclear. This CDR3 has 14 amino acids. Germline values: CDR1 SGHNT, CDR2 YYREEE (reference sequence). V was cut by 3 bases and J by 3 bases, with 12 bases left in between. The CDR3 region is CASSSLGVEETQYF. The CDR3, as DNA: TGTGCCAGCAGCTCCTTGGGCGTAGAAGAGACCCAGTACTTC.

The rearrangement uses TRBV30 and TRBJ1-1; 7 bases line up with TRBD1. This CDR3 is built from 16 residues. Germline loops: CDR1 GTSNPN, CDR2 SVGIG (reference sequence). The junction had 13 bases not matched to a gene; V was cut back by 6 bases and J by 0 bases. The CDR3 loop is CACPRGQGKVNTEAFF. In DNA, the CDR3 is TGTGCCTGTCCGAGGGGGCAGGGGAAGGTGAACACTGAAGCTTTCTTT.

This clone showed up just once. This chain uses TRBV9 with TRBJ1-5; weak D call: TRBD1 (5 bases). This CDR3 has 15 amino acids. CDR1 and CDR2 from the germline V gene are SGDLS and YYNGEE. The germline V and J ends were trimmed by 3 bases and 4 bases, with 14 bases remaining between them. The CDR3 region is CASSAGYQGNQPQHF. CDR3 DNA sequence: TGTGCCAGCAGCGCCGGGTATCAGGGAAATCAGCCCCAGCATTTT.

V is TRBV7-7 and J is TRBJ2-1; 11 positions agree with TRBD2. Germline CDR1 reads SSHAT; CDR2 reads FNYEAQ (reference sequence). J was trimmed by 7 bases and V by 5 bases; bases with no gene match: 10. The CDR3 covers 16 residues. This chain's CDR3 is CASSPTTSGSGNEQFF. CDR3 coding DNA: TGTGCCAGCAGCCCTACCACTAGCGGGAGTGGTAATGAGCAGTTCTTC.

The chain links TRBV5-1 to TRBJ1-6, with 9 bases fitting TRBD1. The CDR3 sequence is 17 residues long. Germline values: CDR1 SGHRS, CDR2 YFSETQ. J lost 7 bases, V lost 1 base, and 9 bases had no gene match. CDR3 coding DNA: TGCGCCAGCAGCTTGACGCCCGGGACAGGGAGGAATTCACCCCTCCACTTT. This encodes CASSLTPGTGRNSPLHF.

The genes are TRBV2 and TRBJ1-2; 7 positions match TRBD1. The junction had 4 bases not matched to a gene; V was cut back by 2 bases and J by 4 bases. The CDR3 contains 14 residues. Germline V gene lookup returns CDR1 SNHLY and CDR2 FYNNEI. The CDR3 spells CASSELGQSYGYTF. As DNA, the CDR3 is TGTGCCAGCAGTGAATTGGGACAGAGCTATGGCTACACCTTC.

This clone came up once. The CDR3: CAWSRQAGLAGVNEQFF. CDR3 nucleotide sequence: TGTGCCTGGAGTAGGCAGGCCGGACTAGCGGGAGTTAATGAGCAGTTCTTC. The rearrangement joins TRBV30 to TRBJ2-1, with TRBD2 matching 13 bases. The CDR3 covers 17 residues. The germline V gene has CDR1 GTSNPN and CDR2 SVGIG (reference sequence). Trimming removed 2 bases from V and 7 bases from J; junction bases left unmatched: 11.

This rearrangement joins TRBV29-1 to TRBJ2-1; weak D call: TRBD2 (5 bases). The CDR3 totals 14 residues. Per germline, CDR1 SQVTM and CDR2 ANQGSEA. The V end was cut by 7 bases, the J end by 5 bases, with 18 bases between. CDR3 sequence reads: CSATGFKGDNEQFF. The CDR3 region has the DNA TGCAGCGCGACGGGGTTCAAGGGTGACAATGAGCAGTTCTTC.

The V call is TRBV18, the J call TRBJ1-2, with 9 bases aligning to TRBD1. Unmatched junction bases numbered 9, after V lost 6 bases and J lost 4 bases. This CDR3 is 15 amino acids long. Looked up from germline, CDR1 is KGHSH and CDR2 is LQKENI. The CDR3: CASSRGQGPGYGYTF. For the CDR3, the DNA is TGTGCCAGCTCGCGGGGACAGGGTCCGGGCTATGGCTACACCTTC.

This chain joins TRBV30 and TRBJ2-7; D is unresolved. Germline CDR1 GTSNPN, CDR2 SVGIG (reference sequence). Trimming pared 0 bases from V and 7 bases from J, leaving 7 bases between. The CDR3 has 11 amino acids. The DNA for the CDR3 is TGTGCCTGGAGTGTCTCGAGGGAGCAGTACTTC. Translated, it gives CAWSVSREQYF. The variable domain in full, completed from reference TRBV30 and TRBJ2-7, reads SQTIHQWPATLVQPVGSPLSLECTVEGTSNPNLYWYRQAAGRGLQLLFYSVGIGQISSEVPQNLSASRPQDRQFILSSKKLLLSDSGFYLCAWSVSREQYFGPGTRLTVT.

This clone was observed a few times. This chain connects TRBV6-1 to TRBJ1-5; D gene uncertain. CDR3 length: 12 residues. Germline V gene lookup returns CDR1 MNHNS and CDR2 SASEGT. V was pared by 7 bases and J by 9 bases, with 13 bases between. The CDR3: CASTSTYGPQHF. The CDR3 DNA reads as TGTGCCAGCACTTCAACTTACGGGCCCCAGCATTTT.

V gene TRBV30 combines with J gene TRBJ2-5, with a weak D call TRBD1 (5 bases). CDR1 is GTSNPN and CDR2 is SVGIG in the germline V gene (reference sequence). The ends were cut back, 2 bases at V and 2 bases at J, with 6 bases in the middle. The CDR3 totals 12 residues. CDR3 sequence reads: CAWSRQQETQYF. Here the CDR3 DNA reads TGTGCCTGGAGTAGACAGCAAGAGACCCAGTACTTC.

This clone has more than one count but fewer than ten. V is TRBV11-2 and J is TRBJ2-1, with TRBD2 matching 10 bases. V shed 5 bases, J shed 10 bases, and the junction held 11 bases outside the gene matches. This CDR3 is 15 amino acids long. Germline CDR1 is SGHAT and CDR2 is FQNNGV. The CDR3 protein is CASSDGPSGSREQFF. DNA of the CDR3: TGTGCCAGCAGCGACGGGCCTAGCGGGAGTCGGGAGCAGTTCTTC. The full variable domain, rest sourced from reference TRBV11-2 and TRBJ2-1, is EAGVAQSPRYKIIEKRQSVAFWCNPISGHATLYWYQQILGQGPKLLIQFQNNGVVDDSQLPKDRFSAERLKGVDSTLKIQPAKLEDSAVYLCASSDGPSGSREQFFGPGTRLTVL.

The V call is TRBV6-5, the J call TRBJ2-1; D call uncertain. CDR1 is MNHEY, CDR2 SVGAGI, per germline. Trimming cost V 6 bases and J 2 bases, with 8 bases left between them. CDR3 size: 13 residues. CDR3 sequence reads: CASSLEAYNEQFF. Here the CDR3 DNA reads TGTGCCAGCAGCCTAGAGGCCTACAATGAGCAGTTCTTC.

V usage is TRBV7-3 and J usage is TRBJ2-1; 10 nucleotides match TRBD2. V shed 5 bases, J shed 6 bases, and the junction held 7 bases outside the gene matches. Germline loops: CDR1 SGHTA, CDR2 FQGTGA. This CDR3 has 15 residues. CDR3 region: CASSLELAGRNEQFF. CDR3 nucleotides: TGTGCCAGCAGCCTCGAACTAGCGGGACGCAATGAGCAGTTCTTC.

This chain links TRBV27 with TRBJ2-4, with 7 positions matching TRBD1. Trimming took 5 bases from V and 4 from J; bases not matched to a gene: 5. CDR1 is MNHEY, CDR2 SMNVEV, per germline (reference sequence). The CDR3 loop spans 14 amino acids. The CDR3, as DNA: TGTGCCAGCAGTCCCTACAGGGGAAAAAACATTCAGTACTTC. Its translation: CASSPYRGKNIQYF.

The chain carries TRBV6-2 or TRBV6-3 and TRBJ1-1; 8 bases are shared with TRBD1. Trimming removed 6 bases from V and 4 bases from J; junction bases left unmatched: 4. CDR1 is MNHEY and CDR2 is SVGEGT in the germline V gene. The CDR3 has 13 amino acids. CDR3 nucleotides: TGTGCCAGCAGCTTTACAGGGGGCACTGAAGCTTTCTTT. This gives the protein CASSFTGGTEAFF.

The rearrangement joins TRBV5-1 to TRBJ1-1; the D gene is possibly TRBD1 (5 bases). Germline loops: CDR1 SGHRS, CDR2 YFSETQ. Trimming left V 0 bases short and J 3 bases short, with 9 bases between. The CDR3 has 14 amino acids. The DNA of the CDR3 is TGCGCCAGCAGCTTGGACGGGGGGGACACTGAAGCTTTCTTT. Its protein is CASSLDGGDTEAFF.

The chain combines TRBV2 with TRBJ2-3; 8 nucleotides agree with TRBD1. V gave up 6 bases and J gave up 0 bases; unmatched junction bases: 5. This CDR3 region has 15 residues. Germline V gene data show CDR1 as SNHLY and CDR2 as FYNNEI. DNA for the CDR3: TGTGCCAGCAGCATTGGACAGGGAAGCACAGATACGCAGTATTTT. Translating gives CASSIGQGSTDTQYF.

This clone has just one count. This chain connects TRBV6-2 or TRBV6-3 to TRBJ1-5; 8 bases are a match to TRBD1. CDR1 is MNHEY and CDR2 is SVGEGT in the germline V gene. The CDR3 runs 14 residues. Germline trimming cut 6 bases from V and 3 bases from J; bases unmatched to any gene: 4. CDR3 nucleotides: TGTGCCAGCAGCTCGACAGGGGACAATCAGCCCCAGCATTTT. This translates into CASSSTGDNQPQHF.

CDR3 nucleotides: TGCAGCGTTGGACAGGCTAACTATGGCTACACCTTC. Protein product: CSVGQANYGYTF. The chain couples TRBV29-1 to TRBJ1-2; D perhaps matches TRBD1 (6 bases). Looked up from germline, CDR1 is SQVTM and CDR2 is ANQGSEA. V lost 4 bases, J lost 0 bases, and 6 bases lay in between. This CDR3 comprises 12 residues.

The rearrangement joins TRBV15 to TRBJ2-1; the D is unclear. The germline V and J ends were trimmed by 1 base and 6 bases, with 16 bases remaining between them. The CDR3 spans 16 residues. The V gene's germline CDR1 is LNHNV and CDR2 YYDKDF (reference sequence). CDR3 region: CATSRARLNFSNEQFF. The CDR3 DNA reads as TGTGCCACCAGCAGAGCTAGGTTAAACTTCTCCAATGAGCAGTTCTTC.

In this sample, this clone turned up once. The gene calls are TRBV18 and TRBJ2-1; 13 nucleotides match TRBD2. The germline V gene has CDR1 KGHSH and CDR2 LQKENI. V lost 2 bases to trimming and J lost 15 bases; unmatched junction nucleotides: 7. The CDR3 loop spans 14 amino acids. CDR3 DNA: TGTGCCAGCTCACCAGGGACTAGCGGGACTCGACGGTTCTTC. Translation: CASSPGTSGTRRFF.

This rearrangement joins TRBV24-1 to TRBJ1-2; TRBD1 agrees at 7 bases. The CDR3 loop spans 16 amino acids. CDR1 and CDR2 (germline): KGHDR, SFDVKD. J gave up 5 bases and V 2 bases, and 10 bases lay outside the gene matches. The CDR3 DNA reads TGTGCCACCAGTGATTCGTCGGACAGGCCTCTATATGGCTACACCTTC. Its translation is CATSDSSDRPLYGYTF.

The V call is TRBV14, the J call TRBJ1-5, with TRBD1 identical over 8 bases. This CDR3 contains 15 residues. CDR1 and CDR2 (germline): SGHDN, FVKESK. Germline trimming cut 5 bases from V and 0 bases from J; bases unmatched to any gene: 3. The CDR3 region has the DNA TGTGCCAGCAGCGGCGGGACAGGTAGCAATCAGCCCCAGCATTTT. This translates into CASSGGTGSNQPQHF.

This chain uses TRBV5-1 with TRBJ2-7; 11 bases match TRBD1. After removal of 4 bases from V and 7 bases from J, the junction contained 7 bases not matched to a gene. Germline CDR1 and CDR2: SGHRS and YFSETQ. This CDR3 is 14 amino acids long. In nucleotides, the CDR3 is TGCGCCAGCAGCAGAACGGGACAGGGGGGAGAGCAGTACTTC. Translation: CASSRTGQGGEQYF.

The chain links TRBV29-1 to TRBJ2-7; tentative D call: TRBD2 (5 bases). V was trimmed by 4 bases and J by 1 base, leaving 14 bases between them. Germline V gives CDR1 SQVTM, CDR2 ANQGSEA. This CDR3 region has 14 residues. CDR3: CSVVPGSASYEQYF. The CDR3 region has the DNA TGCAGCGTTGTTCCGGGTAGCGCATCCTACGAGCAGTACTTC.